The T cell receptor (beta chain) under discussion was sequenced for a study of shared clonotypes between healthy human individuals. The CDR3 is 15 amino acids. Germline V gives CDR1 SGHRS, CDR2 YFSETQ. Trimming took 3 bases from V and 5 from J, leaving 17 bases between them. An assay was performed, and its level was deep. Assay: immunoSEQ multiplex PCR; the TCRdb copy retains only in-frame clones and omits some. The table lists 2,500,000 or so clones, more than 90% of them singletons. Sample: naive CD4+ T cells sorted from blood. The subset was: CD45RA+ positively selected. The sequence was obtained from a man aged 18 to 30 in good health. This chain uses TRBV5-1 with TRBJ2-5; D remains unclear. The CDR3 loop reads CASSSSDRALETQYF. The DNA of the CDR3 is TGCGCCAGCAGCTCGTCGGATAGGGCGCTGGAGACCCAGTACTTC.